The 28 T cell receptor beta chains reported below all come from one sample, sequenced in a study of CD8 T cells in Susac syndrome. Reverse transcription of roughly 0.5 to 1 ug RNA was performed with random hexamers. Each CDR3 protein gets one entry after TCRdb re-called the immunoSEQ multiplex PCR reads with MiXCR. The sample has about 200,000 distinct CDR3 sequences, more than 90% seen once. Sequenced: CD4+ T cells from PBMCs. These receptors originate from a human donor with multiple sclerosis.

The chain recombines TRBV12-3 or TRBV12-4 with TRBJ1-2; no definite D call. The V end was cut by 8 bases, the J end by 4 bases, with 14 bases between. This CDR3 is 13 amino acids long. CDR3 protein: CASAVSRLYGYTF. As DNA, the CDR3 is TGTGCCAGCGCGGTCTCACGGCTCTATGGCTACACCTTC.

The chain combines TRBV7-2 with TRBJ2-3; TRBD1 might be the D (5 bases). V lost 1 base to trimming and J lost 4 bases, with 12 bases between them. This CDR3 has 15 residues. Germline lookup yields CDR1 SGHTA and CDR2 FQGNSA. The CDR3, as DNA: TGTGCCAGCAGCTTAGGTGGGGCGTTGGCAGATACGCAGTATTTT. Protein product: CASSLGGALADTQYF.

The J gene is TRBJ1-1, the V gene TRBV15; D uncertain. The germline V gene encodes CDR1 LNHNV and CDR2 YYDKDF (reference sequence). The V end was cut by 5 bases, the J end by 11 bases, with 15 bases between. This CDR3 is 12 amino acids long. Here the CDR3 DNA reads TGTGCCACCAGCGATGGCAGGCCCGGGGCTTTCTTT. Its translation: CATSDGRPGAFF. Variable domain in full (rest from reference TRBV15 and TRBJ1-1): DAMVIQNPRYQVTQFGKPVTLSCSQTLNHNVMYWYQQKSSQAPKLLFHYYDKDFNNEADTPDNFQSRRPNTSFCFLDIRSPGLGDTAMYLCATSDGRPGAFFGQGTRLTVV.

This clonotype was recorded once. CDR3 DNA sequence: TGTGCCAGCAGCTTAGGAGCTACTGGCTCCTACGAGCAGTACTTC. It yields the protein CASSLGATGSYEQYF. The chain recombines TRBV7-9 with TRBJ2-7; D gene unclear. V shed 1 base and J shed 0 bases, with 10 bases lying between them. Per germline, CDR1 SEHNR and CDR2 FQNEAQ (reference sequence). CDR3 length: 15 residues.

The chain recombines TRBV18 with TRBJ2-3, with D unclear. The germline CDR1 and CDR2 sequences are KGHSH and LQKENI. The CDR3 extends over 13 amino acids. V was clipped by 3 bases and J by 2 bases, with 6 bases between them. The CDR3 here is CASSPRNTDTQYF. The DNA for the CDR3 is TGTGCCAGCTCACCGCGGAACACAGATACGCAGTATTTT.

CDR3 sequence reads: CASSEGFSFYGYTF. CDR3 sequence (DNA): TGTGCCAGCAGTGAAGGTTTCTCCTTCTATGGCTACACCTTC. The chain links TRBV2 to TRBJ1-2; D is undetermined. The V end lost 1 base, the J end lost 4 bases, and 10 bases lay between the germline ends. The CDR3 spans 14 residues. Germline CDR1 reads SNHLY; CDR2 reads FYNNEI.

The gene calls are TRBV9 and TRBJ1-4, with D uncertain. The germline V gene encodes CDR1 SGDLS and CDR2 YYNGEE. The CDR3 is 14 amino acids. V lost 3 bases and J lost 8, with 14 bases in between. The CDR3, as DNA: TGTGCCAGCAGCGCCGGACCCCGTCGGGAAAAACTGTTTTTT. Its protein product is CASSAGPRREKLFF.

This chain uses TRBV7-6 with TRBJ1-1; D not certain. Trimming took off 4 bases at V and 1 base at J, with 7 bases between the two ends. The CDR3 has 13 amino acids. The germline gives CDR1 SGHVS, CDR2 FNYEAQ. This chain's CDR3 is CASSSRSNTEAFF. CDR3 nucleotides: TGTGCCAGCAGCTCTCGGTCGAACACTGAAGCTTTCTTT.

V is TRBV20-1 and J is TRBJ2-7; D perhaps matches TRBD1 (6 bases). V was cut by 6 bases and J by 6 bases, with 24 bases left in between. CDR1 is DFQATT and CDR2 is SNEGSKA in the germline V gene (reference sequence). The CDR3 has 15 residues. The CDR3 region is CSARGQTGTSGEQYF. CDR3 nucleotides: TGCAGTGCCCGCGGACAGACCGGGACCTCCGGCGAGCAGTACTTC.

The gene calls are TRBV20-1 and TRBJ2-5; 7 nucleotides align to TRBD2. From germline, CDR1 is DFQATT and CDR2 SNEGSKA (reference sequence). V lost 6 bases to trimming and J lost 0 bases; unmatched junction nucleotides: 7. The CDR3 is made up of 14 amino acids. The CDR3 DNA reads TGCAGTGCACTAGTGGCGGGGGACCAAGAGACCCAGTACTTC. Amino acid sequence: CSALVAGDQETQYF.

The chain combines TRBV24-1 with TRBJ1-1; no firm D call. Trimming cost V 1 base and J 5 bases, with 7 bases left between them. Germline V gene lookup returns CDR1 KGHDR and CDR2 SFDVKD. The CDR3 has 13 residues. CDR3 sequence: CATSDFSRTEAFF. CDR3 sequence (DNA): TGTGCCACCAGTGATTTCTCGAGAACTGAAGCTTTCTTT.

The chain uses TRBV5-4 and TRBJ2-3; a weak D match, TRBD1 (5 bases). Germline lookup yields CDR1 SGHNT and CDR2 YYREEE (reference sequence). The ends were cut back, 1 base at V and 6 bases at J, with 6 bases in the middle. This CDR3 has 12 amino acids. The CDR3 coding sequence is TGTGCCAGCAGCTTGCCAGGGGATACGCAGTATTTT. Protein sequence: CASSLPGDTQYF.

The chain combines TRBV5-6 with TRBJ2-7; D remains unclear. Trimming removed 0 bases at V and 8 bases at J, with 9 bases between. This CDR3 is 12 amino acids long. Germline V gene sequence: CDR1 SGHDT, CDR2 YYEEEE. The CDR3 sequence is CASSLDRDKQYF. The CDR3 DNA is TGTGCCAGCAGCTTGGATAGGGATAAGCAGTACTTC.

The chain carries TRBV20-1 and TRBJ2-2; 12 nucleotides line up with TRBD2. The CDR3 runs 16 residues. The germline CDR1 and CDR2 sequences are DFQATT and SNEGSKA (reference sequence). J lost 0 bases, V lost 2 bases, and 1 base had no gene match. The CDR3 bases are TGCAGTGCTAGAACTAGCGGGAGGCCGAACACCGGGGAGCTGTTTTTT. Translating gives CSARTSGRPNTGELFF.

The CDR3 DNA sequence: TGTGCTAGTGGTTTCGGGAGACAGGAAAAACTGTTTTTT. Translated, it gives CASGFGRQEKLFF. The chain employs TRBV12-5 and TRBJ1-4; a weak D match, TRBD1 (5 bases). V lost 3 bases and J lost 8, with 10 bases in between. CDR3 length equals 13 residues. Germline V gives CDR1 LGHNT, CDR2 FRNRAP.

The gene calls are TRBV20-1 and TRBJ2-2; D gene ambiguous. V lost 0 bases, J lost 1 base, and 9 bases lay in between. The germline CDR1 and CDR2 sequences are DFQATT and SNEGSKA (reference sequence). The CDR3 is made up of 15 amino acids. The CDR3, as DNA: TGCAGTGCTAGAGATTTCGGCGGGAACACCGGGGAGCTGTTTTTT. Amino acid sequence: CSARDFGGNTGELFF.

The chain couples TRBV24-1 to TRBJ2-7, with 8 bases lining up with TRBD1. The CDR3 is 15 residues long. The J segment lost 2 bases and the V segment lost 7 bases, leaving 9 bases of the junction unmatched. Germline V gives CDR1 KGHDR, CDR2 SFDVKD. The CDR3 region is CATSPGQGRTYEQYF. The CDR3 coding sequence is TGTGCCACCAGCCCTGGACAGGGACGTACCTACGAGCAGTACTTC.

V is TRBV12-3 or TRBV12-4 and J is TRBJ1-2; no clear D. CDR3 size: 13 residues. Trimming shortened V by 7 bases and J by 7 bases, and 16 bases separated the two germline ends. The CDR3 is CASTSDGDGGYTF. In nucleotides, the CDR3 is TGTGCCAGCACCTCGGACGGCGACGGTGGCTACACCTTC.

J is TRBJ2-3 and V is TRBV29-1; D could derive from TRBD1 or TRBD2 (6 bases each). Germline-derived CDR1 and CDR2 are SQVTM and ANQGSEA. Trimming removed 6 bases from V and 6 bases from J, with 19 bases in between. This CDR3 contains 14 residues. The CDR3 DNA follows: TGCAGCGTACCGGGAGCCTGGGGGGCGGATACGCAGTATTTT. Protein sequence: CSVPGAWGADTQYF.

The CDR3: CASSWGSGGETQYF. As DNA, the CDR3 is TGTGCCAGCAGCTGGGGAAGCGGGGGAGAGACCCAGTACTTC. This chain joins TRBV11-2 and TRBJ2-5; TRBD2 agrees at 8 bases. Germline V gene data show CDR1 as SGHAT and CDR2 as FQNNGV. The CDR3 length is 14 residues. Unmatched junction bases numbered 5, after V lost 4 bases and J lost 4 bases.

The J gene is TRBJ2-1, the V gene TRBV20-1; D is perhaps TRBD2 (5 bases). CDR1 is DFQATT and CDR2 is SNEGSKA in the germline V gene (reference sequence). The CDR3 runs to 13 residues. Trimming removed 6 bases from V and 1 base from J, with 10 bases in between. DNA of the CDR3: TGCAGTGCCCCAGCGGATTCCTACAATGAGCAGTTCTTC. Translating it yields CSAPADSYNEQFF.

The chain joins TRBV20-1 to TRBJ1-5; D might be TRBD1 (6 bases). The CDR3 length is 13 residues. CDR1 is DFQATT and CDR2 is SNEGSKA in the germline V gene (reference sequence). Trimming pared 6 bases from V and 3 bases from J, leaving 12 bases between. In DNA, the CDR3 is TGCAGTGCCCGGGGGCCCACCAATCAGCCCCAGCATTTT. Translation gives CSARGPTNQPQHF.

The chain employs TRBV12-3 or TRBV12-4 and TRBJ2-7; D possibly corresponds to TRBD2 (6 bases). V was shortened by 6 bases and J by 7 bases, with 22 bases between the two germline ends. This CDR3 is built from 15 residues. The DNA of the CDR3 is TGTGCCAGCAGGGTCGTAGGCGGGACTCGGAATGAGCAGTACTTC. It specifies CASRVVGGTRNEQYF.

A note on this clonotype: Mismatch with germline at one junction end may stem from a read error. The V gene is TRBV7-3, the J gene TRBJ2-2; TRBD2 is a possible D gene (5 bases). Looked up from germline, CDR1 is SGHTA and CDR2 is FQGTGA. The CDR3 is 13 amino acids. CDR3 DNA: TGTGCCAGCAGCATAACGGGAATCGGGGAGCTGTTTTTT. The encoded protein is CASSITGIGELFF.

The chain couples TRBV20-1 to TRBJ2-7; D is unresolved. The CDR3 length is 13 residues. Germline-derived CDR1 and CDR2 are DFQATT and SNEGSKA (reference sequence). V was clipped by 1 base and J by 4 bases, with 11 bases between them. The CDR3 DNA follows: TGCAGTGCTAGAGGTCTAGGACCTTACGAGCAGTACTTC. This sequence encodes CSARGLGPYEQYF.

The chain has TRBV5-1 and TRBJ1-1, with a possible D match to TRBD1 (5 bases). Germline V CDR1 and CDR2: SGHRS, YFSETQ. CDR3 length equals 13 residues. The germline V and J ends were trimmed by 7 bases and 1 base, with 11 bases remaining between them. The CDR3 DNA reads TGCGCCAGCGTAGACCAGGGGAACACTGAAGCTTTCTTT. It yields the protein CASVDQGNTEAFF.

The rearrangement joins TRBV29-1 to TRBJ2-7; 12 bases are shared with TRBD1. The V gene end was trimmed by 4 bases and the J gene end by 6 bases; junction bases not matched to a gene: 1. Germline CDR1 reads SQVTM; CDR2 reads ANQGSEA. This CDR3 has 12 amino acids. The CDR3 here is CSVGDRGPEQYF. As DNA, the CDR3 is TGCAGCGTTGGGGACAGGGGGCCCGAGCAGTACTTC.

The V gene is TRBV18, the J gene TRBJ2-1; D uncertain. V shed 3 bases and J shed 8 bases, with 20 bases lying between them. Germline values: CDR1 KGHSH, CDR2 LQKENI. The CDR3 length is 16 residues. The DNA of the CDR3 is TGTGCCAGCTCACCCCCGAGGTGGGAAAACACCTATGAGCAGTTCTTC. It is translated as CASSPPRWENTYEQFF.